The 2 T cell receptor beta chains presented below share a single source sample, sequenced in a study of T cells in Graves' hyperthyroidism and ophthalmopathy. Authors of the study amplified TCR beta CDR3 regions from RNA transcripts. With the HTBI primer set, the TCR CDR3 went through a first round of RT-PCR. TCRdb independently ran MiXCR on the multiplex PCR reads; one entry per CDR3 protein. Here the sample spans hundreds of thousands of distinct CDR3 sequences, approximately 15% being singletons. Specimen: blood. These receptors were collected from a woman under 30 with Graves' hyperthyroidism.

This clonotype was detected ten times or more. The rearrangement joins TRBV7-9 to TRBJ2-7, with no clear D. The CDR3 contains 13 residues. Germline V gene sequence: CDR1 SEHNR, CDR2 FQNEAQ (reference sequence). Deletions cut 2 bases from V and 2 bases from J, with 7 bases between. CDR3 nucleotides: TGTGCCAGCAGCTTAAACGGGCCCTACGAGCAGTACTTC. It codes for CASSLNGPYEQYF.

This clonotype was seen ten or more times. The genes are TRBV5-1 and TRBJ2-7; D possibly corresponds to TRBD1 (6 bases). There are 14 residues in the CDR3. Germline values: CDR1 SGHRS, CDR2 YFSETQ. V lost 5 bases and J 2 bases, leaving 14 bases between the germline ends. The DNA for the CDR3 is TGCGCCAGCAGTTCCGGGACAAACGCCTACGAGCAGTACTTC. It specifies CASSSGTNAYEQYF.